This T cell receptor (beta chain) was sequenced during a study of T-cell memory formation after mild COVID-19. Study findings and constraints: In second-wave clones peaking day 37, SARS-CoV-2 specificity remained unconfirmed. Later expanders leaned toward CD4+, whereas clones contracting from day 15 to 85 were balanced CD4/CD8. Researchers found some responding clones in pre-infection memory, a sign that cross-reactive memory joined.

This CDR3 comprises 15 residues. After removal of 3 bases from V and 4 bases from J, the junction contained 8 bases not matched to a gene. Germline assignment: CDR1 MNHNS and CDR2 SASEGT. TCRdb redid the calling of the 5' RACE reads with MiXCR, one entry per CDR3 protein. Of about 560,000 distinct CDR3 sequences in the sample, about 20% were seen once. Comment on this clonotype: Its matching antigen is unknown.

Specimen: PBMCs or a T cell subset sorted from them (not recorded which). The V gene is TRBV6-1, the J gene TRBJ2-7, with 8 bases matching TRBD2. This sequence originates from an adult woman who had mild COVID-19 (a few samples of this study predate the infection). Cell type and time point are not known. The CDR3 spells CASSELRSGSYEQYF. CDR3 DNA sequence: TGTGCCAGCAGTGAGCTTAGGAGCGGGAGTTACGAGCAGTACTTC.